This T cell receptor beta chain was identified during a study of blood T cell repertoires in COVID-19. The germline V gene has CDR1 MGHRA and CDR2 YSYEKL. J gave up 6 bases and V 2 bases, and 5 bases lay outside the gene matches. CDR3 size: 15 residues. TCRdb's copy holds only in-frame clones and misses some; the assay was immunoSEQ multiplex PCR. The table includes 250,000 to 350,000 clones, roughly 84% detected once. The source of this sequence is a person in their 70s with COVID-19, enrolled during active disease. Sequenced material: peripheral blood. The chain recombines TRBV4-1 with TRBJ2-7, with 12 bases lining up with TRBD2. In DNA form, the CDR3 reads TGCGCCAGCAGCCAACTAGCGGGAGGGGTCTCCGAGCAGTACTTC. This codes for CASSQLAGGVSEQYF.